Listed here is a single T cell receptor beta chain. Its cognate antigen is unknown. The CDR3 contains 19 residues. CDR1 and CDR2 (germline): MNHEY, SMNVEV (reference sequence). Germline trimming cut 4 bases from V and 0 bases from J; bases unmatched to any gene: 9. Both 60 Vbeta primers and 13 Jbeta primers went into the PCR. Methods used by the authors: Around 83 million unique TCR beta chains, roughly 11 million shared, were counted in a later analysis. Libraries were prepared by immunoSEQ multiplex PCR; TCRdb keeps only in-frame clonotypes and omits some of them. V and J calls and clone size come straight from that table; D and trimming were deduced from the DNA. The sample shows 100,000 to 150,000 clones, approximately 87% of them seen only once. The sample is drawn from a study of cytomegalovirus exposure and HLA in healthy donors. Study-wide points: There were some public TCRs occurring in many donors, but most TCR sequences were rare.

The chain joins TRBV27 to TRBJ2-1; 13 bases agree with TRBD2. The clonotype comes from a man aged 40-50 years in good health and CMV-seronegative. The sample was PBMCs. CDR3 coding DNA: TGTGCCAGCAGTTCCAGTTCGACTAGCGGGGGGATCTCCTACAATGAGCAGTTCTTC. Translating it yields CASSSSSTSGGISYNEQFF.